This TCR beta chain was obtained from a study of cytomegalovirus exposure and HLA in healthy donors. PCR employed 60 Vbeta and 13 Jbeta primers. Method: immunoSEQ multiplex PCR; TCRdb's copy keeps in-frame clones and lacks some. This sample has under 120,000 clones, with less than 75% found just once. The sample holds a few counts of this clone. The germline V and J ends were trimmed by 8 bases and 0 bases, with 19 bases remaining between them. The germline gives CDR1 WSHSY, CDR2 SAAADI. The CDR3 totals 17 residues. When sampled, the donors appeared nominally healthy, though they likely had unrecorded immune exposures.

The gene calls are TRBV10-2 and TRBJ2-2, with a tentative D call TRBD1 (6 bases). Sample: PBMCs. The origin of this receptor is a middle-aged man in good health and CMV-seropositive. The CDR3 loop reads CASLGGGYLANTGELFF. Here the CDR3 DNA reads TGCGCCAGCTTAGGGGGTGGCTATCTCGCGAACACCGGGGAGCTGTTTTTT.